This T cell receptor (beta chain) was found in a study of control samples from healthy donors and cancer patients. The table came from immunoSEQ multiplex PCR; TCRdb's copy has only in-frame clones and leaves some out. The data contain about 410,000 clones, 75% to 95% of them singletons. The CDR3 has 12 residues. The V gene's germline CDR1 is MNHNY and CDR2 SVGAGI (reference sequence). Trimming cost V 7 bases and J 3 bases, with 9 bases left between them. The TCR was taken from a man aged 35 to 55 with head and neck cancer. Sequencing was done on a sample of PBMCs. The rearrangement uses TRBV6-6 and TRBJ1-2, with D uncertain. The CDR3 spells CASTRGHYGYTF. The CDR3 DNA follows: TGTGCCAGCACCCGGGGTCACTATGGCTACACCTTC.